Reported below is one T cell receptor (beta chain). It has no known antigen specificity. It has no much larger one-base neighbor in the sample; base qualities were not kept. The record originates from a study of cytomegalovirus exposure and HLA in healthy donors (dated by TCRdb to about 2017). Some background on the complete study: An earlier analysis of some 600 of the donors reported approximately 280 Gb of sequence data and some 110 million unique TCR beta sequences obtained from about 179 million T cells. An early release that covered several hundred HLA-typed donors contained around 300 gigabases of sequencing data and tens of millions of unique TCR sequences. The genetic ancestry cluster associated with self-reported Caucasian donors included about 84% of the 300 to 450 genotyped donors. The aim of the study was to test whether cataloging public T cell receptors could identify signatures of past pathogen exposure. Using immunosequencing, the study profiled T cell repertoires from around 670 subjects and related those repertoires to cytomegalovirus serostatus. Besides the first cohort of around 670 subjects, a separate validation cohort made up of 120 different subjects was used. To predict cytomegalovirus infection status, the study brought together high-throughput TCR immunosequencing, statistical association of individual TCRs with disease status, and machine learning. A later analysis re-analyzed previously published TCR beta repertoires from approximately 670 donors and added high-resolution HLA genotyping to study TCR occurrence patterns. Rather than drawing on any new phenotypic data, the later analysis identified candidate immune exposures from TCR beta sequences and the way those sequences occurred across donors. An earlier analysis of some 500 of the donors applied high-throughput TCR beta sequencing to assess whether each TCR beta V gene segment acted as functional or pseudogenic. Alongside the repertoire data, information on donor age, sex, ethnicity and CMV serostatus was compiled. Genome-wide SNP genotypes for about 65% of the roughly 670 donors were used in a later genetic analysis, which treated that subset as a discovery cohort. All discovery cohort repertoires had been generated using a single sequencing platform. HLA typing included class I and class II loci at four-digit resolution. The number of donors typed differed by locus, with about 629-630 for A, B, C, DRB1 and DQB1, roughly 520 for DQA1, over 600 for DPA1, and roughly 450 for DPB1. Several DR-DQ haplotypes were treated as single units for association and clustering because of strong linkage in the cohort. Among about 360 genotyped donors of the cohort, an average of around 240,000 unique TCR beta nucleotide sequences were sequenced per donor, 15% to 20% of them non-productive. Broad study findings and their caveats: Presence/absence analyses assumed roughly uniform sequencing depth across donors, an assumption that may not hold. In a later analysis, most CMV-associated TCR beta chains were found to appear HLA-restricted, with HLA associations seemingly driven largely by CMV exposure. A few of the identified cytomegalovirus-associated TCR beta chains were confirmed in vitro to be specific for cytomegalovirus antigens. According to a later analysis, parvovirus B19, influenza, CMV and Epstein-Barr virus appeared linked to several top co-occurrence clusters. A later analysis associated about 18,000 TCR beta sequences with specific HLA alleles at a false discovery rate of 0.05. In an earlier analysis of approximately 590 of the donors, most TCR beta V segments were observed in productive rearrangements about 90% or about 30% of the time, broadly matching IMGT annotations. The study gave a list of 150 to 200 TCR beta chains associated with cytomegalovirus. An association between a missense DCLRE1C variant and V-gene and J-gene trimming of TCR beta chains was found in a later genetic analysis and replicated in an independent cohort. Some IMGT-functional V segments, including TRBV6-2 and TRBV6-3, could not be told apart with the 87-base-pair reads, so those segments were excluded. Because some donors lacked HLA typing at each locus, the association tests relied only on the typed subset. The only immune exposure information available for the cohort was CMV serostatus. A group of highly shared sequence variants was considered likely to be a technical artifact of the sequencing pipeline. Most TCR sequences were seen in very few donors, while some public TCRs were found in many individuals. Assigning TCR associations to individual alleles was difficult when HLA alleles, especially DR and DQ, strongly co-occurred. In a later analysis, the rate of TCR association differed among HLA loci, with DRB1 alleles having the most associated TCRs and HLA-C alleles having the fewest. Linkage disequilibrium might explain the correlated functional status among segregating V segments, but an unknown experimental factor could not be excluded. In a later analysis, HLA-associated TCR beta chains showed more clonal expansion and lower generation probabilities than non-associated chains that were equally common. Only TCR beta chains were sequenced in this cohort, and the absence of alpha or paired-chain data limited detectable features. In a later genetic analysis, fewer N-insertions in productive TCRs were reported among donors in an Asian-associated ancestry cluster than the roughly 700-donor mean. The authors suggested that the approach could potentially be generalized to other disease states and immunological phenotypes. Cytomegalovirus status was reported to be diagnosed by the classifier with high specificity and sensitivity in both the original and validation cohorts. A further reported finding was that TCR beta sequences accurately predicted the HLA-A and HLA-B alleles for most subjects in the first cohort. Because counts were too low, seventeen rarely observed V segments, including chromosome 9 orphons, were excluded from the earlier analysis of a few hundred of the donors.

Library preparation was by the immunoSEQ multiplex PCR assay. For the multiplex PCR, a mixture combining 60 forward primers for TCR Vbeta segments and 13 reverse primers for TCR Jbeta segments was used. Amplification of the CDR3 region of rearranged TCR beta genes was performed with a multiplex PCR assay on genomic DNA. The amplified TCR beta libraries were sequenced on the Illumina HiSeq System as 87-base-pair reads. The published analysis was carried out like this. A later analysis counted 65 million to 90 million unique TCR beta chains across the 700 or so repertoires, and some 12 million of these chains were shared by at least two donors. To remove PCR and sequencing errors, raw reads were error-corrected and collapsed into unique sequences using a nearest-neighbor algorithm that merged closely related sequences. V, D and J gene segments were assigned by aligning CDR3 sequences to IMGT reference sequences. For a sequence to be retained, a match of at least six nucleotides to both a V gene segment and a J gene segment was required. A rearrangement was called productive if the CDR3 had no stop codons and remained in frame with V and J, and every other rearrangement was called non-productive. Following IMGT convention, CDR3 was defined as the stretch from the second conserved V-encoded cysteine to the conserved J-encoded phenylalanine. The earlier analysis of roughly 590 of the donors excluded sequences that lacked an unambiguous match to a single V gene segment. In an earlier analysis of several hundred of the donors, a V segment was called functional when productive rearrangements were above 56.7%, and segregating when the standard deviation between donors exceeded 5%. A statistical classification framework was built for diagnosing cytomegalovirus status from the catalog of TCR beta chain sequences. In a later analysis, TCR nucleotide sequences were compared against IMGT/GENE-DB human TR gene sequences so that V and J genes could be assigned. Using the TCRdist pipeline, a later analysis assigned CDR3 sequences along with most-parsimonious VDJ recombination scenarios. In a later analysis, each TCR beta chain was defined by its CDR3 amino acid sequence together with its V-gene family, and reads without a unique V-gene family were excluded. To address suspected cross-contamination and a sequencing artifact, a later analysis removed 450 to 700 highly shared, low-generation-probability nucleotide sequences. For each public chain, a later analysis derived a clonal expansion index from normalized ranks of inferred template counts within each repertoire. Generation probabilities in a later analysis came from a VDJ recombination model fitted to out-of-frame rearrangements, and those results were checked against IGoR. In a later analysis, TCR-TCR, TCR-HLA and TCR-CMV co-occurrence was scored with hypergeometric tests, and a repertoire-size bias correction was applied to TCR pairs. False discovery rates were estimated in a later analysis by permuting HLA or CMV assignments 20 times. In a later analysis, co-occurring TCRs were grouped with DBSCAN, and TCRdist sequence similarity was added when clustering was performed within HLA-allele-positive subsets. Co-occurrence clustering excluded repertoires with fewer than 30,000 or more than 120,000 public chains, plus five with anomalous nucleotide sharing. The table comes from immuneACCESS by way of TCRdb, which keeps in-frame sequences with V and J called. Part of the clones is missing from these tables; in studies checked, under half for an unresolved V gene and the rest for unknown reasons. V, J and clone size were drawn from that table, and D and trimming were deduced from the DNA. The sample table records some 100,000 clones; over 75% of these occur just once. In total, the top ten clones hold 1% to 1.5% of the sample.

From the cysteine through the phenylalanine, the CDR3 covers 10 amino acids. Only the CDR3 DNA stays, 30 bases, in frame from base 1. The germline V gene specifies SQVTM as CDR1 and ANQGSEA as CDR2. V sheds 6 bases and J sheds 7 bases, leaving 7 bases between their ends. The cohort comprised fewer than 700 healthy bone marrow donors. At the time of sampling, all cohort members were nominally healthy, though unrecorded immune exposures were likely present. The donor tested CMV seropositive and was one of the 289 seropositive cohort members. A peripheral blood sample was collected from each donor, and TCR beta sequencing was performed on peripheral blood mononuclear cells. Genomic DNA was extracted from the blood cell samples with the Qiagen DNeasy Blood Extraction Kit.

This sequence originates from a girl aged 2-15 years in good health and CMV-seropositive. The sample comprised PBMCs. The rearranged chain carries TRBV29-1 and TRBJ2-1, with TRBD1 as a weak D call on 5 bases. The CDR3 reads CSVQVNEQFF. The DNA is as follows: TGCAGCGTACAGGTAAATGAGCAGTTCTTC.